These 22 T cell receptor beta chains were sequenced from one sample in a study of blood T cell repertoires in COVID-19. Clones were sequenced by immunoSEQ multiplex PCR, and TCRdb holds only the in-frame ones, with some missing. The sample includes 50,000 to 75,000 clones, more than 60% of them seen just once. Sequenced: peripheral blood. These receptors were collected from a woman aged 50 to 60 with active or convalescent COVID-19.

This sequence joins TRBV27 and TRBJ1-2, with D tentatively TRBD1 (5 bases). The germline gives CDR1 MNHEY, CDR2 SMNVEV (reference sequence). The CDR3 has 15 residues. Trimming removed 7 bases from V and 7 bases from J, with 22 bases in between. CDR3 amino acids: CASMSLSTGGSGYTF. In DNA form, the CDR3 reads TGTGCCAGCATGTCCCTATCCACGGGGGGGAGTGGCTACACCTTC.

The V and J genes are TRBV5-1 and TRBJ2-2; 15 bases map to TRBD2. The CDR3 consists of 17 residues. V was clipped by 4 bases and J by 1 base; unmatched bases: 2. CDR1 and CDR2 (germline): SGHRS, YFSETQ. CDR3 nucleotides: TGCGCCAGCAGCCCGGGACTAGCGGGAGGGAACACCGGGGAGCTGTTTTTT. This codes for CASSPGLAGGNTGELFF.

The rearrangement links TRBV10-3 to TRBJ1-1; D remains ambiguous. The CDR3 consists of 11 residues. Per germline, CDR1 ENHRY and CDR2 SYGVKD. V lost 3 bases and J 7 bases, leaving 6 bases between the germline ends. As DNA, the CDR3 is TGTGCCATCAGTGACGGACTTGAAGCTTTCTTT. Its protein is CAISDGLEAFF.

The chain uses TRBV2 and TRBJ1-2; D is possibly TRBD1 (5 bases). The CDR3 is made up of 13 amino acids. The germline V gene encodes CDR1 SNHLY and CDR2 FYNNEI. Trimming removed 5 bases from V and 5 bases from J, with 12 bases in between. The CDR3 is CASSTWEGYGYTF. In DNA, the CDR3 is TGTGCCAGCAGTACGTGGGAGGGGTATGGCTACACCTTC.

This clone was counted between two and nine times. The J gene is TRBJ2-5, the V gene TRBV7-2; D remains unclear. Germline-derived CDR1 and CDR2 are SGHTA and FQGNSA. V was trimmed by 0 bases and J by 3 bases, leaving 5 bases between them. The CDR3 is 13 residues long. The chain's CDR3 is CASSLAQKETQYF. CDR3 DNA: TGTGCCAGCAGCTTAGCTCAGAAAGAGACCCAGTACTTC.

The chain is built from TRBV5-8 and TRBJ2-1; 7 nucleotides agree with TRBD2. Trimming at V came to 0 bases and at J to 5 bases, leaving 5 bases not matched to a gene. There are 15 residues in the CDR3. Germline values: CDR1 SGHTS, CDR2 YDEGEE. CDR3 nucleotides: TGTGCCAGCAGCTTGGGGACTAGAGGGGACAATGAGCAGTTCTTC. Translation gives CASSLGTRGDNEQFF.

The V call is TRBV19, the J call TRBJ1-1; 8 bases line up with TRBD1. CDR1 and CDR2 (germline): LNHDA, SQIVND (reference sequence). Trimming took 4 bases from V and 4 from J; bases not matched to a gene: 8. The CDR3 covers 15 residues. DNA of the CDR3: TGTGCCAGTAGTACCCACACAGGGGGGGGCACTGAAGCTTTCTTT. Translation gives CASSTHTGGGTEAFF.

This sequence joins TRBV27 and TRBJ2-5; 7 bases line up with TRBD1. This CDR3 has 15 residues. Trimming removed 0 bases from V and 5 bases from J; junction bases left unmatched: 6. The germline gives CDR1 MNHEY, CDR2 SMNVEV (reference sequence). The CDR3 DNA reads TGTGCCAGCAGTTTATCCGACAGGGCAGGGGAGACCCAGTACTTC. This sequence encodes CASSLSDRAGETQYF.

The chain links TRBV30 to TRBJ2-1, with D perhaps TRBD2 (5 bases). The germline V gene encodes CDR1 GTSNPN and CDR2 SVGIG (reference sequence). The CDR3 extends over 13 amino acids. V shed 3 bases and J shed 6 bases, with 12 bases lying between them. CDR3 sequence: CAWSGLLSNEQFF. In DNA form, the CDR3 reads TGTGCCTGGAGCGGACTGCTGTCCAATGAGCAGTTCTTC.

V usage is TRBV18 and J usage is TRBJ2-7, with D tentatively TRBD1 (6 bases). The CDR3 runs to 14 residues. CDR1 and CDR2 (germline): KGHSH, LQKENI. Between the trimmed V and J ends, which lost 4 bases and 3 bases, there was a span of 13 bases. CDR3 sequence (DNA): TGTGCCAGCTCACTCCAGGGGAGTAACTACGAGCAGTACTTC. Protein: CASSLQGSNYEQYF. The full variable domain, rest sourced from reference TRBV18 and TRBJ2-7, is NAGVMQNPRHLVRRRGQEARLRCSPMKGHSHVYWYRQLPEEGLKFMVYLQKENIIDESGMPKERFSAEFPKEGPSILRIQQVVRGDSAAYFCASSLQGSNYEQYFGPGTRLTVT.

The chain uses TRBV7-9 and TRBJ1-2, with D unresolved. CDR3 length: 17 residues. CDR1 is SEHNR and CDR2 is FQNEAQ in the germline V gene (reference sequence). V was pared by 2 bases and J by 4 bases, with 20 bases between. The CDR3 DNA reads TGTGCCAGCAGCTTACCTGTCGAGTCAGGAGGCGTCTATGGCTACACCTTC. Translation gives CASSLPVESGGVYGYTF.

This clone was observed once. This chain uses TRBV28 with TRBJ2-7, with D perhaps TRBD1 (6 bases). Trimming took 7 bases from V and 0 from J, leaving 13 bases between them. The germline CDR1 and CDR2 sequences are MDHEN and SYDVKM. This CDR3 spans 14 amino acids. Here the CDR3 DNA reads TGTGCCAGCACCCCGCAGGGGCACTCCTACGAGCAGTACTTC. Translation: CASTPQGHSYEQYF.

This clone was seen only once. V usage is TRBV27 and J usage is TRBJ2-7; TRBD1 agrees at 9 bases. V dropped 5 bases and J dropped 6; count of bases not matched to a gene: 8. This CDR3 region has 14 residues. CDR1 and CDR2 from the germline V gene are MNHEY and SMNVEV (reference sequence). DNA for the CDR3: TGTGCCAGCAGTGGGGACAGGGAAAAGGGCGAGCAGTACTTC. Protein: CASSGDREKGEQYF.

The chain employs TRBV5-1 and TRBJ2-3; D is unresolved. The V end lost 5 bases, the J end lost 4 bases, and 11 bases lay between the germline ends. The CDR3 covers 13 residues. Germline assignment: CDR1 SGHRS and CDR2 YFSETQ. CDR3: CASSSGAPDTQYF. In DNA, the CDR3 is TGCGCCAGCAGTTCCGGAGCCCCAGATACGCAGTATTTT.

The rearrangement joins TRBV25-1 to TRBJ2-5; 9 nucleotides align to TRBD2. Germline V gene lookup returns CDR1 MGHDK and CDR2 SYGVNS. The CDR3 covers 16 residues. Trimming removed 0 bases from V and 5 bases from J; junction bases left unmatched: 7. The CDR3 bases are TGTGCCAGCAGTGAATACGGTAGCGGGGGACGTGAGACCCAGTACTTC. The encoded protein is CASSEYGSGGRETQYF.

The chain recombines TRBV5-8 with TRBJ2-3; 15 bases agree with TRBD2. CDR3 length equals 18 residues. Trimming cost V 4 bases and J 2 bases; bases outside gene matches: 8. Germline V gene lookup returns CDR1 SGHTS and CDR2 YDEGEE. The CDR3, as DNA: TGTGCCAGCAGCCTGGGACTAGCGGGAGGTCCCATCACAGATACGCAGTATTTT. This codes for CASSLGLAGGPITDTQYF.

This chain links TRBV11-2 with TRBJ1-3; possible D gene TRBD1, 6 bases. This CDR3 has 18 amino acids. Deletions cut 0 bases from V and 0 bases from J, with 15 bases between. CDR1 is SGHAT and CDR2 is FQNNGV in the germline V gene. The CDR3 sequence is CASSLDLRQVHSGNTIYF. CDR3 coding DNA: TGTGCCAGCAGCTTAGATCTACGACAGGTCCACTCTGGAAACACCATATATTTT.

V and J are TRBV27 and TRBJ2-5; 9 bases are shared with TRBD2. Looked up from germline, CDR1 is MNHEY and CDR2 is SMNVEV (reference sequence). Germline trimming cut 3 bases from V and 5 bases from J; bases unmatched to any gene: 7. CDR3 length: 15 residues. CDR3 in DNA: TGTGCCAGCAGTTTTATAGCGGGAGATCAGGAGACCCAGTACTTC. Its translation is CASSFIAGDQETQYF.

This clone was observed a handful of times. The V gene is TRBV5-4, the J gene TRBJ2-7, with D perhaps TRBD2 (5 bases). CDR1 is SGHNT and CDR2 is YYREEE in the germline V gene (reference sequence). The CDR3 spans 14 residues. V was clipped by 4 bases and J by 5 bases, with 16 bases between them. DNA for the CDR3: TGTGCCAGCAGCGCGGGCCGCAACCGCCACGAGCAGTACTTC. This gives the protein CASSAGRNRHEQYF.

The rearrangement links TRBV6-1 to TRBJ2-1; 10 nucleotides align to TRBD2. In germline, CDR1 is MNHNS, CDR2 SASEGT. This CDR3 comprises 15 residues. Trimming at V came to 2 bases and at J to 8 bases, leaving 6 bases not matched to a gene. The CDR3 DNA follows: TGTGCCAGCAGTGAAACTCTAGCGGGAGAGGATGAGCAGTTCTTC. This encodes CASSETLAGEDEQFF.

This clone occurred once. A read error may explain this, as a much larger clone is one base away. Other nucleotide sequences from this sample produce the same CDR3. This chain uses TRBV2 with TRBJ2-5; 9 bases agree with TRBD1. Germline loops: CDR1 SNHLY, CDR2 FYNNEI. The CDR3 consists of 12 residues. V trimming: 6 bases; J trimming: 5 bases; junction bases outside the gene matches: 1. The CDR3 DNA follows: TGTGCCAGCAGGGGACAGGGCGAGACCCAGTACTTC. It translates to CASRGQGETQYF.

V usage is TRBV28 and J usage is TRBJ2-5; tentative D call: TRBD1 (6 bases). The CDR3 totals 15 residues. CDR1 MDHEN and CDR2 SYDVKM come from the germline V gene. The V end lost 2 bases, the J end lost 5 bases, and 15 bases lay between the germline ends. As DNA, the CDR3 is TGTGCCAGCAGTTTACAAACAGGGCTTGGTGAGACCCAGTACTTC. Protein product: CASSLQTGLGETQYF.